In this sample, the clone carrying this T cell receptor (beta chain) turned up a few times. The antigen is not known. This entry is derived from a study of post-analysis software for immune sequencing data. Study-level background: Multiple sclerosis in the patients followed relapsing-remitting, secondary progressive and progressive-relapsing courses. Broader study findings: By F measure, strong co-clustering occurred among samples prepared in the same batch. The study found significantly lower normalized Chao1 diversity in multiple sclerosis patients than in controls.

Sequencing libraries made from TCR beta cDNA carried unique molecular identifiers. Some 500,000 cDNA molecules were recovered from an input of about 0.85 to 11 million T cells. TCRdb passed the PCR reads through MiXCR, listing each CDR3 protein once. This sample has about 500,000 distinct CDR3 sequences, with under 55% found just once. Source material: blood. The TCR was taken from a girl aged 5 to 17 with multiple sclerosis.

CDR3: CSASLGETQYF. The CDR3, as DNA: TGCAGTGCTTCACTCGGAGAGACCCAGTACTTC. V usage is TRBV20-1 and J usage is TRBJ2-5; D not resolved. Germline CDR1 reads DFQATT; CDR2 reads SNEGSKA (reference sequence). The CDR3 is made up of 11 amino acids. V dropped 5 bases and J dropped 4 bases, with 8 bases sitting between them.